Shown below are 13 T cell receptor beta chains from a single sample sequenced in a study of T cell responses to AZD1222 COVID-19 vaccine. Produced via immunoSEQ multiplex PCR; TCRdb's table is partial and in-frame only. The sample gives nearly 110,000 clones, 87% of which show up once; less than 6% is in the top ten. The sample in question was peripheral blood, obtained 28 days after the second AZD1222 dose. These receptor sequences come from an adult who received the AZD1222 COVID-19 vaccine.

This clone showed up just a few times. This chain uses TRBV6-1 with TRBJ1-6, with TRBD1 matching 7 bases. The CDR3 extends over 16 amino acids. Unmatched junction bases numbered 11, after V lost 2 bases and J lost 10 bases. Germline CDR1 MNHNS, CDR2 SASEGT. As DNA, the CDR3 is TGTGCCAGCAGTGAATTTCAGACAGGGTCGACCTCACCCCTCCACTTT. It encodes CASSEFQTGSTSPLHF.

The genes are TRBV28 and TRBJ2-7; TRBD1 agrees at 8 bases. This CDR3 is 16 amino acids long. CDR1 and CDR2 (germline): MDHEN, SYDVKM. Trimming at V came to 6 bases and at J to 2 bases, leaving 12 bases not matched to a gene. CDR3 sequence reads: CASSLVSGQGPYEQYF. The CDR3 nucleotides are TGTGCCAGCAGCCTTGTGTCCGGACAGGGTCCCTACGAGCAGTACTTC.

This sequence joins TRBV11-3 and TRBJ2-2, with 7 bases lining up with TRBD2. The germline gives CDR1 SGHNT, CDR2 YENEEA. The trim removed 3 bases at V and 4 bases at J, leaving 8 bases unmatched. CDR3 size: 16 residues. The CDR3: CASSLGTTMVTGELFF. CDR3 coding DNA: TGTGCCAGCAGCTTGGGGACTACTATGGTCACCGGGGAGCTGTTTTTT.

The chain has TRBV7-9 and TRBJ2-3, with 15 bases matching TRBD2. CDR3 length: 17 amino acids. With V trimmed by 6 bases and J by 8 bases, 12 bases remained unmatched. Looked up from germline, CDR1 is SEHNR and CDR2 is FQNEAQ (reference sequence). CDR3 bases: TGTGCCAGCAGTCGAGGACTAGCGGGGGGGCCTACGGCTACGCAGTATTTT. This sequence encodes CASSRGLAGGPTATQYF.

The rearrangement uses TRBV2 and TRBJ1-5, with 11 bases fitting TRBD1. Germline V gene data show CDR1 as SNHLY and CDR2 as FYNNEI. There are 13 residues in the CDR3. V shed 6 bases, J shed 6 bases, and the junction held 1 base outside the gene matches. The CDR3 nucleotides read TGTGCCAGCAGCGGGACAGGGGGTCAGCCCCAGCATTTT. This encodes CASSGTGGQPQHF.

This chain connects TRBV6-5 to TRBJ1-1; 8 nucleotides match TRBD1. The CDR3 length is 15 residues. After removal of 2 bases from V and 5 bases from J, the junction contained 7 bases not matched to a gene. CDR1 is MNHEY and CDR2 is SVGAGI in the germline V gene. This CDR3 reads CASSYGTGPLTEAFF. The CDR3 DNA reads TGTGCCAGCAGTTACGGGACAGGACCCCTAACTGAAGCTTTCTTT.

The J gene is TRBJ1-5, the V gene TRBV5-1; D remains ambiguous. The CDR3 totals 13 residues. CDR1 SGHRS and CDR2 YFSETQ come from the germline V gene. The V end was cut by 0 bases, the J end by 8 bases, with 9 bases between. CDR3 residues: CASSLGDGKPQHF. The CDR3, as DNA: TGCGCCAGCAGCTTGGGTGATGGGAAGCCCCAGCATTTT.

The V and J genes are TRBV5-1 and TRBJ2-5, with 7 bases that match TRBD1. This CDR3 spans 16 amino acids. In germline, CDR1 is SGHRS, CDR2 YFSETQ. Unmatched junction bases numbered 8, after V lost 1 base and J lost 2 bases. This CDR3 reads CASSLSGRGQQETQYF. In DNA form, the CDR3 reads TGCGCCAGCAGCTTGTCGGGAAGGGGGCAGCAAGAGACCCAGTACTTC. The complete variable domain, with remaining parts taken from reference TRBV5-1 and TRBJ2-5, reads KAGVTQTPRYLIKTRGQQVTLSCSPISGHRSVSWYQQTPGQGLQFLFEYFSETQRNKGNFPGRFSGRQFSNSRSEMNVSTLELGDSALYLCASSLSGRGQQETQYFGPGTRLLVL.

This clone was detected once. The chain joins TRBV3-1 (or the pseudogene TRBV3-2) to TRBJ1-6; D unclear. Between the trimmed V and J ends, which lost 3 bases and 0 bases, there was a span of 9 bases. The germline V gene has CDR1 LGHDT and CDR2 YNNKEL (reference sequence). The CDR3 sequence is 16 residues long. The CDR3 coding sequence is TGTGCCAGCAGCCACCAACAGAGCTCCTATAATTCACCCCTCCACTTT. Protein: CASSHQQSSYNSPLHF.

In its sample, this clone was seen a few times. The chain employs TRBV11-2 and TRBJ2-5; tentative D call: TRBD2 (6 bases). The V gene's germline CDR1 is SGHAT and CDR2 FQNNGV. CDR3 length: 14 residues. The V end was cut by 5 bases, the J end by 4 bases, with 14 bases between. CDR3 sequence: CASSPSTRGETQYF. The CDR3 bases are TGTGCCAGCAGCCCCTCCACGCGGGGAGAGACCCAGTACTTC.

CDR3 protein: CASSPGYTNTEAFF. Written as DNA, the CDR3 is TGTGCCAGCTCACCAGGGTACACGAACACTGAAGCTTTCTTT. The V gene is TRBV18, the J gene TRBJ1-1; D gene uncertain. Germline V CDR1 and CDR2: KGHSH, LQKENI. The CDR3 runs to 14 residues. V was shortened by 2 bases and J by 1 base, with 8 bases between the two germline ends. The whole variable domain, filled in from reference TRBV18 and TRBJ1-1, reads NAGVMQNPRHLVRRRGQEARLRCSPMKGHSHVYWYRQLPEEGLKFMVYLQKENIIDESGMPKERFSAEFPKEGPSILRIQQVVRGDSAAYFCASSPGYTNTEAFFGQGTRLTVV.

V usage is TRBV15 and J usage is TRBJ2-5; 7 bases match TRBD1. J was trimmed by 0 bases and V by 3 bases; bases with no gene match: 4. Germline CDR1 is LNHNV and CDR2 is YYDKDF (reference sequence). The CDR3 has 15 amino acids. In nucleotides, the CDR3 is TGTGCCACCAGCAGTCCTGGACAGGACCAAGAGACCCAGTACTTC. This gives the protein CATSSPGQDQETQYF.

The chain combines TRBV6-5 with TRBJ2-3; D is uncertain. Deletions cut 8 bases from V and 5 bases from J, with 14 bases between. The CDR3 runs 13 residues. CDR1 is MNHEY and CDR2 is SVGAGI in the germline V gene. This chain's CDR3 is CASQSDRGDTQYF. The CDR3 DNA sequence: TGTGCCAGCCAGTCGGACCGAGGAGATACGCAGTATTTT.